The clone carrying this T cell receptor (beta chain) was picked up a small number of times. Each CDR3 protein is one row after TCRdb ran MiXCR on the 5' RACE reads. The sample contains over 15,000 distinct CDR3 sequences, roughly 15% of which appear only once. This entry is derived from a study of HIV-infected patients and healthy controls. V was cut by 4 bases and J by 0 bases, with 3 bases left in between. Germline loops: CDR1 SEHNR, CDR2 FQNEAQ (reference sequence). The CDR3 has 12 amino acids. The chain joins TRBV7-9 to TRBJ1-1; D gene uncertain. The sequenced material came from CD8+ T cells from blood. The origin of this receptor is a human donor in good health. The CDR3 loop reads CASSYLNTEAFF. The DNA of the CDR3 is TGTGCCAGCAGCTATCTGAACACTGAAGCTTTCTTT. Supplemented by reference TRBV7-9 and TRBJ1-1, the full variable domain reads DTGVSQNPRHKITKRGQNVTFRCDPISEHNRLYWYRQTLGQGPEFLTYFQNEAQLEKSRLLSDRFSAERPKGSFSTLEIQRTEQGDSAMYLCASSYLNTEAFFGQGTRLTVV.